This T cell receptor (beta chain) emerged from a study of OX40 agonist ivuxolimab in advanced cancers. Study results and caveats: Relative to CD4+, CD8+ T cells held more expanded clones on average. Among the lowest peripheral clonal expansion occurred in 0.1-3.0 mg/kg partial responders. CD4+ and CD8+ blood T cells expanded clonally by week 6 at 0.1 to 3.0 mg/kg.

As concerns this clone: Its antigen is unknown.

V trimming: 5 bases; J trimming: 0 bases; junction bases outside the gene matches: 6. CDR1 LGHNT and CDR2 FRNRAP come from the germline V gene. This CDR3 contains 15 residues. The method was immunoSEQ multiplex PCR; TCRdb's version includes in-frame clones alone and lacks a portion of them. The table includes 15,000 to 20,000 clones, less than 85% detected once. The receptor comes from an adult with an advanced solid tumor such as melanoma, head and neck, liver or kidney cancer. This sequence joins TRBV12-5 and TRBJ1-1; TRBD1 agrees at 7 bases. The material was CD4+ or CD8+ T cells sorted from blood, obtained in a trial of the OX40 agonist ivuxolimab. Here the CDR3 reads CASGPMTGMNTEAFF. As DNA, the CDR3 is TGTGCTAGTGGTCCCATGACAGGGATGAACACTGAAGCTTTCTTT.